The rows below give T cell receptor beta chains drawn from one sample of a study of T cell responses to AZD1222 COVID-19 vaccine. Using immunoSEQ multiplex PCR, the repertoire was profiled, and TCRdb retains in-frame clones only, with some absent. The table has roughly 130,000 clones, about 93% seen once. The specimen was peripheral blood, collected 28 days after the second AZD1222 dose. Receptors were obtained from an adult who received the AZD1222 COVID-19 vaccine. Each CDR3 is given with its conserved first and last residue. A D gene is named only where the DNA matches it firmly. Clone size is shown for a subset of rows, as once, few, many or a class of expanded clone.

D gene	J gene	clone size	V gene	CDR3 protein	CDR3 DNA
.	TRBJ1-1	.	TRBV5-3	CARSLGGMHTEAFF	TGTGCCAGAAGCTTGGGAGGGATGCACACTGAAGCTTTCTTT
TRBD1	TRBJ1-3	.	TRBV27	CASSRTLGTVSTGNTIYF	TGTGCCAGCAGCCGCACCTTGGGGACAGTATCTACCGGAAACACCATATATTTT
TRBD2	TRBJ2-7	.	TRBV20-1	CSASLAGYSYEQYF	TGCAGTGCTAGTTTAGCGGGATACTCCTACGAGCAGTACTTC
.	TRBJ1-3	.	TRBV27	CASSFNRDGNTIYF	TGTGCCAGCAGCTTTAACCGGGATGGAAACACCATATATTTT
TRBD2	TRBJ2-3	.	TRBV28	CASSFLAGNTDTQYF	TGTGCCAGCAGTTTCCTAGCGGGAAACACAGATACGCAGTATTTT
.	TRBJ1-5	.	TRBV25-1	CASSEAGAGNQPQHF	TGTGCCAGCAGTGAAGCGGGGGCCGGCAATCAGCCCCAGCATTTT
.	TRBJ2-7	.	TRBV2	CASRVRAHEQYF	TGTGCCAGCAGGGTCAGGGCCCACGAGCAGTACTTC
.	TRBJ1-2	.	TRBV10-3	CAISDPSVYGYTF	TGTGCCATCAGTGACCCGAGTGTCTATGGCTACACCTTC
TRBD1	TRBJ2-7	.	TRBV5-6	CASSSGDMTGAYEQYF	TGTGCCAGCAGCTCTGGGGATATGACAGGGGCCTACGAGCAGTACTTC
.	TRBJ1-6	.	TRBV5-4	CASSLDRPLHNSPLHF	TGTGCCAGCAGCTTGGACAGGCCCCTTCATAATTCACCCCTCCACTTT
TRBD2	TRBJ2-1	.	TRBV5-8	CASSLTREGGIRYEQFF	TGTGCCAGCAGCTTGACCCGGGAGGGGGGGATAAGGTATGAGCAGTTCTTC
.	TRBJ2-1	once	TRBV27	CASSQVGGSGEQFF	TGTGCCAGCAGTCAGGTAGGAGGGAGTGGTGAGCAGTTCTTC
TRBD1	TRBJ2-4	.	TRBV13	CASSLRTGPNIQYF	TGTGCCAGCAGCCTTCGGACAGGCCCAAACATTCAGTACTTC
.	TRBJ2-1	.	TRBV5-1	CASSPILNQQGDNEQFF	TGCGCCAGCAGCCCTATCCTCAACCAACAGGGAGACAATGAGCAGTTCTTC
.	TRBJ1-5	.	TRBV7-9	CASSPGGNQPQHF	TGTGCCAGCAGCCCGGGAGGCAATCAGCCCCAGCATTTT
.	TRBJ1-2	.	TRBV7-9	CASSPDGGYGYTF	TGTGCCAGCAGCCCGGACGGGGGCTATGGCTACACCTTC
.	TRBJ2-1	once	TRBV21-1	CASSKSPGQSLSSYNEQFF	TGTGCCAGCAGCAAATCCCCGGGACAGAGCCTCAGCTCCTACAATGAGCAGTTCTTC
TRBD2	TRBJ2-3	.	TRBV7-3	CASSLRLAGKDTQYF	TGTGCCAGCAGCTTAAGACTAGCGGGGAAAGATACGCAGTATTTT
.	TRBJ1-4	.	TRBV5-6	CASSWRGNREKLFF	TGTGCCAGCAGCTGGAGGGGTAATCGTGAAAAACTGTTTTTT
TRBD2	TRBJ2-3	.	TRBV29-1	CSAGLAGPDTQYF	TGCAGCGCGGGACTAGCGGGACCGGATACGCAGTATTTT
TRBD2	TRBJ2-7	.	TRBV27	CASRLADRYEQYF	TGTGCCAGCAGACTAGCGGACCGCTACGAGCAGTACTTC
TRBD1	TRBJ2-7	.	TRBV6-5	CASDRDRYEQYF	TGTGCCAGCGACAGGGACCGCTACGAGCAGTACTTC